The TCR beta chain described here comes from a study of blood T cells in healthy people across ages. Study-wide background: When template switching was applied, about one barcoded beta molecule was captured per two T cells.

As to this clonotype: Its target is unknown.

General study results and limits: Long-lived donors had more naive CD4+ cells and higher diversity than aged donors. Observed TCR beta diversity per million T cells went down as age went up. This fall followed a roughly linear course with age.

V was shortened by 7 bases and J by 6 bases, with 18 bases between the two germline ends. Looked up from germline, CDR1 is MNHEY and CDR2 is SVGEGT. CDR3 length: 14 residues. Using a J-beta primer mix together with a sample-barcoded 5' primer, a second PCR was run for about 6 to 11 cycles. TCRdb re-called the 5' RACE reads through MiXCR, storing one row per CDR3 protein. The data contain over 600,000 distinct CDR3 sequences, about 43% of them singletons. No fewer than 5 micrograms of total RNA were isolated from every sample. The specimen was blood. The sequence was obtained from a man older than 75 in good health. This chain joins TRBV6-2 or TRBV6-3 and TRBJ1-2, with D unresolved. CDR3 sequence: CASTSRPVWDGYTF. The DNA for the CDR3 is TGTGCCAGCACCTCTCGCCCCGTTTGGGATGGCTACACCTTC.